This TCR beta chain stems from a study of cytomegalovirus exposure and HLA in healthy donors. Study-level information: Inside one of the first data releases sat around 77 million unique TCRs taken from HLA-typed donors. Out of approximately 400 genotyped donors, roughly 78% belonged to the Caucasian-associated ancestry cluster. Findings and limits, study-wide: Analyzed later, association rates of TCRs varied across HLA loci, with DRB1 most and HLA-C fewest. The investigators catalogued 164 TCR beta chains as cytomegalovirus-associated.

In the case of this clone: Its antigen is not known.

The PCR contained 60 Vbeta and 13 Jbeta primers. Some clones are missing from TCRdb's copy, which holds only in-frame ones; the method was immunoSEQ multiplex PCR. Found here are 150,000 or so clones, just under 80% of them singletons; the top ten hold roughly 9.3%. The TCR was taken from a man aged 18 to 29 in good health and CMV-seropositive. The material sequenced was PBMCs.

CDR3 in amino acids: CASSTGQGAAAFF. The CDR3 DNA is TGTGCCAGCAGCACGGGACAGGGGGCAGCAGCTTTCTTT. The chain joins TRBV7-6 to TRBJ1-1; 12 bases map to TRBD1. The CDR3 totals 13 residues. The trim removed 5 bases at V and 10 bases at J, leaving 5 bases unmatched. Germline assignment: CDR1 SGHVS and CDR2 FNYEAQ. The full variable domain, with the rest looked up from reference TRBV7-6 and TRBJ1-1, is GAGVSQSPRYKVTKRGQDVALRCDPISGHVSLYWYRQALGQGPEFLTYFNYEAQQDKSGLPNDRFSAERPEGSISTLTIQRTEQRDSAMYRCASSTGQGAAAFFGQGTRLTVV.